This T cell receptor beta chain originates from a study of T cells in Graves' hyperthyroidism and ophthalmopathy. In germline, CDR1 is SNHLY, CDR2 FYNNEI. There are 15 residues in the CDR3. V was clipped by 6 bases and J by 4 bases; unmatched bases: 9. This clonotype has just a few counts. What it binds is not known. Overall study findings and caveats: Most thyroid clonotypes expanded above 0.001 were also detected in blood. In simple terms, a model built on 13 V-J features told ophthalmopathy apart from stable hyperthyroidism.

Calling Graves' hyperthyroidism stable meant ophthalmopathy did not progress within 18 months. Subjects aged 18 to 65 presented with newly diagnosed hyperthyroidism of less than 2 months' duration. The source material, RNA transcripts, was used to amplify TCR beta CDR3 regions. First-round RT-PCR targeting the TCR CDR3 was performed with the HTBI primer set. TCRdb ran MiXCR on the multiplex PCR reads and lists one entry per CDR3 protein. The table shows 300,000 to 350,000 distinct CDR3 sequences, with about 20% occurring only once. The rearrangement joins TRBV2 to TRBJ2-3, with 8 bases identical to TRBD2. This TCR came from a woman in her forties or fifties with Graves' hyperthyroidism. Specimen: blood. The CDR3 DNA sequence: TGTGCCAGCAGACCCCGGGGGGGCTCCTCAGATACGCAGTATTTT. Encoded protein: CASRPRGGSSDTQYF.